This T cell receptor (beta chain) was captured in a study of T cell responses to AZD1222 COVID-19 vaccine. Study conclusions and caveats: Elevations in Spike-specific TCR breadth and depth followed administration of two AZD1222 doses. Donors were chiefly white British, with a greater number of females, and clonal diversity was perhaps underestimated. Only a handful of individuals given AZD1222 were seropositive at baseline.

Data came from immunoSEQ multiplex PCR; TCRdb stores just in-frame clones and leaves some out. In the table there are over 100,000 clones, roughly 90% of which are singletons. This CDR3 comprises 16 residues. V was cut by 4 bases and J by 5 bases, with 22 bases left in between. Germline V gene lookup returns CDR1 SGHTS and CDR2 YDEGEE. For this clone: Its antigen is unidentified.

The starting material was peripheral blood, obtained on day 0 of MenACWY control vaccination. V and J are TRBV5-8 and TRBJ2-7; D may match TRBD1 or TRBD2 (6 bases each). The sequence was obtained from an adult in good health. CDR3 loop: CASSESIGGRVHEQYF. Here the CDR3 DNA reads TGTGCCAGCAGCGAGAGTATCGGGGGCAGGGTCCACGAGCAGTACTTC.